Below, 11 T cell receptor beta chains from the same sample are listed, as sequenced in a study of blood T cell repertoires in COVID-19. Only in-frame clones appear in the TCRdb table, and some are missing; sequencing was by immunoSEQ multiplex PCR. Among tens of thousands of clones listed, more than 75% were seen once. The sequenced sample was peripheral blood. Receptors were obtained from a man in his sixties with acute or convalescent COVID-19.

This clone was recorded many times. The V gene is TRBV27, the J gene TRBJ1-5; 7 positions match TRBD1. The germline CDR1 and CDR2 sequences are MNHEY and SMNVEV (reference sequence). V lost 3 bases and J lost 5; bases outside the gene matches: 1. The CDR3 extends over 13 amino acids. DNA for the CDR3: TGTGCCAGCAGTTTCACAGGGGATCAGCCCCAGCATTTT. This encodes CASSFTGDQPQHF.

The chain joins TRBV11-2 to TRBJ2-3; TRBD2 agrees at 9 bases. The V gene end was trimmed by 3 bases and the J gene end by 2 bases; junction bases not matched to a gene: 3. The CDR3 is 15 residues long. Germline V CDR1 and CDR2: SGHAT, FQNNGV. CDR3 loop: CASSFSGGPTDTQYF. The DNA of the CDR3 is TGTGCCAGCAGCTTTAGCGGGGGCCCCACAGATACGCAGTATTTT.

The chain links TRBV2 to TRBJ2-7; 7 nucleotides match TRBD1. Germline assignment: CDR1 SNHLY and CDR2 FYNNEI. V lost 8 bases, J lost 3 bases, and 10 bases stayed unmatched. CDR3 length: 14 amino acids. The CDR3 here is CASLRTGWSYEQYF. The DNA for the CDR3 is TGTGCCAGCTTGAGGACAGGATGGAGCTACGAGCAGTACTTC.

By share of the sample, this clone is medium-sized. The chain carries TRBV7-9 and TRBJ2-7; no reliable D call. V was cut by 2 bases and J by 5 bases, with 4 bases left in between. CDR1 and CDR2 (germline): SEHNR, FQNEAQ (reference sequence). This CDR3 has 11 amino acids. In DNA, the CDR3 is TGTGCCAGCAGCTTATCCGACGAGCAGTACTTC. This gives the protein CASSLSDEQYF.

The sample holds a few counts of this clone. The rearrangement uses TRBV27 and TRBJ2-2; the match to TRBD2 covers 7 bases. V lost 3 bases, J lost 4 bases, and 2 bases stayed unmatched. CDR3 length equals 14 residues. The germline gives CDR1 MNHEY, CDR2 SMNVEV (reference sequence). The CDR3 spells CASSLGGGTGELFF. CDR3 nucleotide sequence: TGTGCCAGCAGTTTGGGGGGGGGCACCGGGGAGCTGTTTTTT.

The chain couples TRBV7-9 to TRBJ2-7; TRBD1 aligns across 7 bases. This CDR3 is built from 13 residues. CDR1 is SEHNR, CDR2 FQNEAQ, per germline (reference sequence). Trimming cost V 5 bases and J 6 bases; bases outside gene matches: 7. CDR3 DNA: TGTGCCAGCAGCCTATACAGGGGTCGCGAGCAGTACTTC. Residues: CASSLYRGREQYF.

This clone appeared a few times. In DNA, the CDR3 is TGTGCCAGTACAGACAGTCCCACAGATACGCAGTATTTT. It translates to CASTDSPTDTQYF. V gene TRBV28 combines with J gene TRBJ2-3, with TRBD1 as a possible D gene (5 bases). The CDR3 is 13 amino acids. Germline CDR1 MDHEN, CDR2 SYDVKM. Trimming pared 9 bases from V and 2 bases from J, leaving 12 bases between.

As DNA, the CDR3 is TGTGCCAGCAGCAGAGGACAGGGGAGGAGTGAGAGGAATACGCAGTATTTT. Translating gives CASSRGQGRSERNTQYF. V and J are TRBV21-1 and TRBJ2-3; the table's D call, TRBD1, has no DNA check behind it. TRBV21-1 is a pseudogene segment. CDR3 length: 17 residues.

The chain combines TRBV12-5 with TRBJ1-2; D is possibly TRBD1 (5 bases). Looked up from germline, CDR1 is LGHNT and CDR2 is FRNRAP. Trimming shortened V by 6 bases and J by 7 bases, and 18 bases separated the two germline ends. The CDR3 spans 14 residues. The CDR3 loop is CASGSSGTSIGYTF. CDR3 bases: TGTGCTAGTGGATCCTCAGGGACTTCTATTGGCTACACCTTC.

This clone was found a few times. In DNA, the CDR3 is TGTGCCAGCAGCTTGGAGGCGCGGGGGGGCGGAAAGACCCAGTACTTC. Protein product: CASSLEARGGGKTQYF. This chain connects TRBV5-4 to TRBJ2-5; 9 bases fit TRBD2. J gave up 6 bases and V 0 bases, and 9 bases lay outside the gene matches. Per germline, CDR1 SGHNT and CDR2 YYREEE (reference sequence). The CDR3 is 16 residues long.

CDR3 sequence: CSASLWGVDYGYTF. As DNA, the CDR3 is TGCAGTGCTAGTTTATGGGGGGTAGACTATGGCTACACCTTC. This chain joins TRBV20-1 and TRBJ1-2; maybe TRBD1 (5 bases). This CDR3 contains 14 residues. Germline V gene sequence: CDR1 DFQATT, CDR2 SNEGSKA (reference sequence). Trimming removed 3 bases at V and 3 bases at J, with 14 bases between.